The entry that follows covers one TCR beta chain sequence. Its cognate antigen is unknown. Germline CDR1 and CDR2: SGHTA and FQGTGA. The CDR3 covers 13 residues. Trimming stripped 5 bases from V and 0 bases from J, with 7 bases between. The sample is drawn from a study of T cell responses to AZD1222 COVID-19 vaccine. Across the study: Whether given at about 4 or about 12 weeks, second doses were pooled.

Clones were sequenced by immunoSEQ multiplex PCR, and TCRdb holds only the in-frame ones, with some missing. This sample carries 100,000 to 150,000 clones, roughly nine tenths of them seen once, and the ten largest clones take about 7.1%. Study findings and constraints: The study found Spike-specific TCR breadth and depth rose after two AZD1222 doses. Seropositive AZD1222 recipients at baseline numbered only five or six. Donors were largely white British and mainly female; clonal diversity was possibly underestimated.

The V and J genes are TRBV7-3 and TRBJ1-1; D gene ambiguous. The sequence was collected from an adult in good health. The sequences come from peripheral blood, collected on day 0 of AZD1222 vaccination. This chain's CDR3 is CASSEQLNTEAFF. CDR3 DNA: TGTGCCAGCAGCGAACAGTTGAACACTGAAGCTTTCTTT.